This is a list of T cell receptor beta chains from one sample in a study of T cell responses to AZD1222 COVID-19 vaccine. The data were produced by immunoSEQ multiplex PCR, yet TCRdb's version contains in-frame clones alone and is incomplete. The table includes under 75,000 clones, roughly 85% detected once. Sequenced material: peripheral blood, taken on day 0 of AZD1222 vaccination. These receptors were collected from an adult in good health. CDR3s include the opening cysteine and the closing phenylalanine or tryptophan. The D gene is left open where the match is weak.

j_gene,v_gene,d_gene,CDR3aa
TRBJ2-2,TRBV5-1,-,CASSTHGGGGELFF
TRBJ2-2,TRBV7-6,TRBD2,CASSLGLAGDTGELFF
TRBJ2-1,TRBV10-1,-,CASSGGSAYNEQFF
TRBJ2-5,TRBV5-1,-,CASSVGRPEETQYF
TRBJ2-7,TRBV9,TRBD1,CASSVEPGQGYEQYF
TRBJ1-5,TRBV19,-,CASSPTRGLSNQPQHF
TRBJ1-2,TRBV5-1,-,CASSLEPYNGYTF
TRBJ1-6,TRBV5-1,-,CASSLTANSPLHF
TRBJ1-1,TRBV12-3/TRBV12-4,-,CASSLGLAVEAFF
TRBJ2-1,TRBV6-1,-,CASSAPRGGGGPNNEQFF
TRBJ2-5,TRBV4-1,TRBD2,CASSPRERGAQETQYF
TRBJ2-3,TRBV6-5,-,CASSLLVGSDTQYF
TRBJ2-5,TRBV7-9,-,CASSSQLLKETQYF
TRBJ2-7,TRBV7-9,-,CASSPPRSPNEQYF
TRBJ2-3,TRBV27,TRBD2,CATQFAGGAADTQYF
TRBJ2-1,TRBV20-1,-,CSARDQNEQFF
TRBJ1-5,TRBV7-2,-,CASSPRGGGGQPQHF
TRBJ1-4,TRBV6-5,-,CASSLGGDWEKLFF
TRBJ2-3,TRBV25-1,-,CASRGTARGDTQYF
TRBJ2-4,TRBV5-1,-,CASSFGRGFGIQYF
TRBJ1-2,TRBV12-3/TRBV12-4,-,CASSPGHGYTF
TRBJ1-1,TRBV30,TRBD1,CAWGLRQGGVYTEAFF
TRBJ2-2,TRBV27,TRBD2,CASRLRSRGLAGGPNTGELFF
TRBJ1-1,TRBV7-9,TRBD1,CASSFPGTGGTEAFF
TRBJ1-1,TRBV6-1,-,CASSEVITNTEAFF
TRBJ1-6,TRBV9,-,CASSVLGTRNSPLHF
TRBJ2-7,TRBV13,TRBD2,CASSSAGGHSYEQYF
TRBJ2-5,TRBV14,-,CASSQGGVHQETQYF
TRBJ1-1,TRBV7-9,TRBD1,CASRSQGASTEAFF
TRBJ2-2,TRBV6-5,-,CASRAPGYTGELFF
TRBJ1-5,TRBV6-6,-,CASTPGEVTGPQHF
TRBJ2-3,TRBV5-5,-,CASRFLLADTSTDTQYF
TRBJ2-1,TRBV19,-,CASSPGVAEQFF
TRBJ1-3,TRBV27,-,CASRPGTLNTIYF
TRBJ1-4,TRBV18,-,CASSPLSGEKLFF
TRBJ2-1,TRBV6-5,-,CASSPLALPYNEQFF
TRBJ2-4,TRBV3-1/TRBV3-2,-,CASSHVVQEGNIQYF
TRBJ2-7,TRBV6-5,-,CASTHTVGVSYEQYF
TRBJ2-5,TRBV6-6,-,CASIEGLPQETQYF
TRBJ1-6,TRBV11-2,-,CASSLLGSYNSPLHF
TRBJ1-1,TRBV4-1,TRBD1,CASSDYRDRTPGAFF
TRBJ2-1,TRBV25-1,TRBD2,CASKGAGGQNEQFF
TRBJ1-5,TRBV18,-,CASSPDGREPQHF
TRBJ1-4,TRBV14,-,CASSHLGLLDEKLFF
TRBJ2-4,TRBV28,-,CASSPREQLAKNIQYF
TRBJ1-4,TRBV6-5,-,CASSGGLGTNEKLFF
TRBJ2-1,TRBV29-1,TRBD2,CSGRVASGRAGEQFF
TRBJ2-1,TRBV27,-,CASSPRRGPYNEQFF